This entry describes one TCR beta chain. This CDR3 is 16 amino acids long. CDR1 and CDR2 from the germline V gene are GTSNPN and SVGIG (reference sequence). Germline trimming cut 3 bases from V and 4 bases from J; bases unmatched to any gene: 13. This specimen belongs to a study of shared clonotypes between healthy human individuals. Overall study: Serving as donors were a couple of women and three men, whose ages spanned 18 to 49.

The method was immunoSEQ multiplex PCR; TCRdb's version includes in-frame clones alone and lacks a portion of them. The profile shows 470,000 or so clones, 81% of them singletons. This receptor was taken from a woman in her thirties or forties in good health. Some clones in this sample may be carry-over from other donors' samples. Source material: PBMCs. The chain uses TRBV30 and TRBJ2-7; 9 bases fit TRBD1. CDR3 amino acids: CAWRNRGQGERYEQYF. The CDR3 coding sequence is TGTGCCTGGAGGAATAGGGGACAGGGTGAACGGTACGAGCAGTACTTC.